This is a list of T cell receptor beta chains from one sample in a study of patients and donors after allogeneic stem cell transplantation. TCRdb ran MiXCR on the RT-PCR reads and lists one entry per CDR3 protein. This table holds roughly 940,000 distinct CDR3 sequences, approximately 18% found once. The sample comprised blood, either unsorted or a sorted T cell fraction (not recorded which). These receptors were collected from a human donor who was either an allogeneic HSCT recipient or a stem cell or donor lymphocyte infusion donor (not recorded which). It is not recorded whose cells these are; they may come from a transplant donor. Both conserved end residues are trimmed from each CDR3. Each record gives: V gene, J gene, CDR3 protein.

TRBV12-3/TRBV12-4	TRBJ2-7	ASSVQGAGYEQY
TRBV5-1	TRBJ1-1	ASRGSNTEAF
TRBV20-1	TRBJ2-5	SAADGLAIETQY
TRBV21-1	TRBJ2-7	ATPLPRVYEQY
TRBV5-1	TRBJ2-7	ASSLGTGGPEQY
TRBV12-3/TRBV12-4	TRBJ1-1	ASSLSWGKAF
TRBV12-3/TRBV12-4	TRBJ2-3	ASSLVVATDTQY
TRBV5-1	TRBJ2-2	ASSKDGGRSRAGELF
TRBV29-1	TRBJ1-1	SVDPTGTAF
TRBV19	TRBJ1-2	ASSAQADYGYT
TRBV5-6	TRBJ1-2	ASSGGQVSNYGYT
TRBV24-1	TRBJ2-1	ATSDGTSVNEQF
TRBV10-3	TRBJ2-1	AISGISGRLGEQF
TRBV12-3/TRBV12-4	TRBJ2-4	ASSRGLAKNIQY
TRBV11-2	TRBJ2-1	ASSFSSVAGRIKNNEQF
TRBV2	TRBJ2-1	ASSEARLAGYNEQF
TRBV29-1	TRBJ2-5	SVGVGQKTQY
TRBV7-2	TRBJ1-2	ASSSGRQGSNGYT
TRBV9	TRBJ2-3	ASSVVLLIGTQY
TRBV4-3	TRBJ2-5	ASSQDVGSLRQETQY
TRBV29-1	TRBJ2-3	SVELRLALMWGTQY
TRBV11-3	TRBJ2-4	ASSPKPTSGKNIQY
TRBV11-2	TRBJ1-1	ASSLVGLTGGKNTEAF
TRBV20-1	TRBJ2-1	SGDSGGPTYNEQF
TRBV12-3/TRBV12-4	TRBJ2-7	ASSLRQAPPYEQY
TRBV11-2	TRBJ2-2	ASSQTSGVRSGELF
TRBV12-3/TRBV12-4	TRBJ2-1	ANSKGASGYNEQF
TRBV4-2	TRBJ2-2	ASSQDRLAGTGELF
TRBV2	TRBJ2-1	ASRALDYRGNEQF
TRBV12-3/TRBV12-4	TRBJ1-4	ASSRSSGELF
TRBV2	TRBJ2-5	ASGQGRGETQY
TRBV6-2/TRBV6-3	TRBJ2-2	ASSYRGQDTGELF
TRBV7-6	TRBJ2-1	ASSLDVVAFNEQF
TRBV5-1	TRBJ2-3	ASSLEGTDTQY
TRBV7-3	TRBJ2-2	ASSLFPNTGELF
TRBV7-9	TRBJ1-6	ASSFGESYNSPLH
TRBV3-1	TRBJ2-7	ASSQVETSWEQY
TRBV12-3/TRBV12-4	TRBJ2-7	ASRASTPYEQY
TRBV5-1	TRBJ2-5	ASSLDRGVETQY
TRBV5-1	TRBJ2-3	ASSLFLAGGPDTQY
TRBV7-3	TRBJ2-5	ASCRGEETQY
TRBV6-2/TRBV6-3	TRBJ2-7	ASSSPAGVSYEQY
TRBV2	TRBJ1-5	ASSATYSNQPQH
TRBV12-3/TRBV12-4	TRBJ1-2	AIKGTGGNYGYT
TRBV7-7	TRBJ2-5	ASSPPGLGETQY
TRBV5-1	TRBJ2-3	ASSPDRGASTDTQY
TRBV3-1	TRBJ2-7	ASSQTPGLAYEQY
TRBV7-8	TRBJ2-3	ASSLRGATSTDTQY
TRBV7-9	TRBJ2-3	ASRWDGGAKDTQY